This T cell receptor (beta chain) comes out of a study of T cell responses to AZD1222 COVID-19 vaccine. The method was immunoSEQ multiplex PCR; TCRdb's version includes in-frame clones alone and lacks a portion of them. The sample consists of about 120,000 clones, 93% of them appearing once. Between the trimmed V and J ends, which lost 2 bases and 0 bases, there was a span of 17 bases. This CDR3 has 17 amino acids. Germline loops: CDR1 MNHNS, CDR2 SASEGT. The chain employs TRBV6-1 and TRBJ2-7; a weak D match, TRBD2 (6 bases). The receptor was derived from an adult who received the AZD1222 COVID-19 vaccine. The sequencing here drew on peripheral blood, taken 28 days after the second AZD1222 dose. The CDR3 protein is CASSENPGVGSSYEQYF. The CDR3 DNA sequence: TGTGCCAGCAGTGAAAATCCGGGGGTGGGGAGCTCCTACGAGCAGTACTTC.